This entry lists 21 T cell receptor beta chains sequenced from one sample in a study of shared clonotypes between healthy human individuals. Only in-frame clones appear in the TCRdb table, and some are missing; sequencing was by immunoSEQ multiplex PCR. This table has around 2.5 million clones, 90% to 95% appearing once. Sequenced: naive CD4+ T cells from PBMCs. Stated subset: CD45RA+ positively selected. The source is a man between 18 and 35 years old in good health. Some clones in this sample may be carry-over from other donors' samples.

The J gene is TRBJ2-1, the V gene TRBV5-5, with TRBD2 matching over 13 bases. The CDR3 consists of 17 residues. J was trimmed by 4 bases and V by 0 bases; bases with no gene match: 4. Germline V CDR1 and CDR2: SGHKS, YYEKEE (reference sequence). The CDR3 DNA follows: TGTGCCAGCAGCTTGGACGGGACTAGCGGGACTTACAATGAGCAGTTCTTC. Translation gives CASSLDGTSGTYNEQFF.

V gene TRBV2 combines with J gene TRBJ2-3; TRBD2 agrees at 9 bases. This CDR3 region has 15 residues. V gave up 4 bases and J gave up 0 bases; unmatched junction bases: 2. Germline V lookup: CDR1 SNHLY, CDR2 FYNNEI. The CDR3 is CASSGGRVSTDTQYF. CDR3 DNA sequence: TGTGCCAGCAGTGGCGGGAGGGTTAGCACAGATACGCAGTATTTT.

Only one count was recorded for this clone. The chain employs TRBV6-6 and TRBJ2-7; D not resolved. Germline V gives CDR1 MNHNY, CDR2 SVGAGI (reference sequence). Trimming took off 0 bases at V and 3 bases at J, with 9 bases between the two ends. The CDR3 length is 14 residues. The CDR3 here is CASSYSSSYYEQYF. The DNA for the CDR3 is TGTGCCAGCAGTTACTCTAGCAGTTACTACGAGCAGTACTTC.

Concerning this clone itself: Other DNA sequences of this sample code for an identical CDR3. The chain's CDR3 is CASTEYSNQPQHF. The CDR3 region has the DNA TGTGCCAGCACCGAATATAGCAATCAGCCCCAGCATTTT. The V gene is TRBV6-1, the J gene TRBJ1-5; no clear D gene. V lost 7 bases to trimming and J lost 0 bases, with 7 bases between them. The germline V gene encodes CDR1 MNHNS and CDR2 SASEGT. This CDR3 contains 13 residues.

This clone was counted a single time. The chain uses TRBV7-6 and TRBJ2-1, with D perhaps matching TRBD2 (6 bases). There are 15 residues in the CDR3. V dropped 0 bases and J dropped 5 bases, with 11 bases sitting between them. In germline, CDR1 is SGHVS, CDR2 FNYEAQ. CDR3 sequence reads: CASSLAGSLNNEQFF. The CDR3 nucleotides are TGTGCCAGCAGCTTAGCCGGGAGTCTCAACAATGAGCAGTTCTTC.

CDR3 DNA: TGTGCCAGCAGCCGACTAGCGAGCTACAATGAGCAGTTCTTC. Its translation is CASSRLASYNEQFF. The chain couples TRBV25-1 to TRBJ2-1; 8 bases agree with TRBD2. Trimming removed 6 bases from V and 3 bases from J; junction bases left unmatched: 4. This CDR3 comprises 14 residues. From germline, CDR1 is MGHDK and CDR2 SYGVNS.

This rearrangement joins TRBV6-6 to TRBJ2-2; tentative D call: TRBD1 (6 bases). CDR3 size: 12 residues. Germline CDR1 MNHNY, CDR2 SVGAGI (reference sequence). V gave up 6 bases and J gave up 6 bases, with 8 bases separating them. The CDR3 spells CASREGAGELFF. CDR3 coding DNA: TGTGCCAGCAGAGAGGGGGCCGGGGAGCTGTTTTTT.

The chain links TRBV9 to TRBJ2-1; 7 bases are shared with TRBD1. The CDR3 totals 15 residues. Germline CDR1 SGDLS, CDR2 YYNGEE. J was trimmed by 9 bases and V by 2 bases; bases with no gene match: 11. The CDR3 sequence: CASSVTGTVQSEQFF. CDR3 in DNA: TGTGCCAGCAGCGTGACCGGGACAGTGCAATCTGAGCAGTTCTTC. Based on the CDR3 plus reference TRBV9 and TRBJ2-1, the full variable domain is DSGVTQTPKHLITATGQRVTLRCSPRSGDLSVYWYQQSLDQGLQFLIQYYNGEERAKGNILERFSAQQFPDLHSELNLSSLELGDSALYFCASSVTGTVQSEQFFGPGTRLTVL.

The genes are TRBV19 and TRBJ2-5, with 7 nucleotides matching TRBD2. Germline-derived CDR1 and CDR2 are LNHDA and SQIVND (reference sequence). The length of the CDR3 is 15 residues. With 0 bases clipped from V and 3 bases from J, the junction kept 4 bases outside the gene matches. The DNA for the CDR3 is TGTGCCAGTAGTATAGACGGGGCGGGGGAAGAGACCCAGTACTTC. Its protein product is CASSIDGAGEETQYF. Full variable domain (rest looked up from reference TRBV19 and TRBJ2-5): DGGITQSPKYLFRKEGQNVTLSCEQNLNHDAMYWYRQDPGQGLRLIYYSQIVNDFQKGDIAEGYSVSREKKESFPLTVTSAQKNPTAFYLCASSIDGAGEETQYFGPGTRLLVL.

V and J are TRBV5-5 and TRBJ2-7, with 8 bases lining up with TRBD1. The V gene end was trimmed by 4 bases and the J gene end by 0 bases; junction bases not matched to a gene: 9. CDR1 is SGHKS and CDR2 is YYEKEE in the germline V gene (reference sequence). The CDR3 consists of 16 residues. DNA of the CDR3: TGTGCCAGCAGCACACCGGACGGACAGGGCTCCTACGAGCAGTACTTC. Translated: CASSTPDGQGSYEQYF.

The CDR3 spells CASSQDHGTSGGRVQYF. The CDR3 coding sequence is TGCGCCAGCAGCCAAGATCATGGGACTAGCGGGGGCCGGGTGCAGTACTTC. V gene TRBV4-1 combines with J gene TRBJ2-7; 14 bases match TRBD2. CDR1 and CDR2 (germline): MGHRA, YSYEKL. With V trimmed by 0 bases and J by 9 bases, 10 bases remained unmatched. CDR3 length equals 17 residues.

The V gene is TRBV15, the J gene TRBJ1-1; D unresolved. CDR1 LNHNV and CDR2 YYDKDF come from the germline V gene (reference sequence). V shed 0 bases and J shed 7 bases, with 12 bases lying between them. The CDR3 is 14 amino acids. Written as DNA, the CDR3 is TGTGCCACCAGCAGAGATTACGGAGATGGTGAAGCTTTCTTT. Translated, it gives CATSRDYGDGEAFF.

This chain connects TRBV13 to TRBJ1-4; D unclear. The CDR3 contains 14 residues. Trimming took 7 bases from V and 4 from J, leaving 13 bases between them. From germline, CDR1 is PRHDT and CDR2 FYEKMQ (reference sequence). The CDR3 reads CASKFGLNNEKLFF. CDR3 sequence (DNA): TGTGCCAGCAAATTTGGACTGAATAATGAAAAACTGTTTTTT.

The chain uses TRBV5-1 and TRBJ2-1, with D possibly matching TRBD1 (7 bases). V was cut by 4 bases and J by 6 bases, with 14 bases left in between. CDR1 is SGHRS, CDR2 YFSETQ, per germline. This CDR3 comprises 14 residues. The CDR3 coding sequence is TGCGCCAGCAGCCAGGGGGGCAGGGGCAATGAGCAGTTCTTC. It codes for CASSQGGRGNEQFF.

As concerns this clone: This same CDR3 is encoded by further DNA sequences in the sample. The chain recombines TRBV5-1 with TRBJ2-5, with 8 bases matching TRBD1. The V and J ends lost 0 bases and 3 bases, in that order; junction bases with no gene match: 1. CDR1 SGHRS and CDR2 YFSETQ come from the germline V gene. The CDR3 has 14 amino acids. The CDR3 nucleotides read TGCGCCAGCAGCTTGGACAGGGGGGAAGAGACCCAGTACTTC. Translation gives CASSLDRGEETQYF.

This rearrangement joins TRBV5-1 to TRBJ1-1, with TRBD1 matching over 10 bases. J was trimmed by 0 bases and V by 4 bases; bases with no gene match: 3. There are 15 residues in the CDR3. The germline V gene has CDR1 SGHRS and CDR2 YFSETQ. CDR3 DNA: TGCGCCAGCAGCGGGGACAGGGGAATGAACACTGAAGCTTTCTTT. Translation: CASSGDRGMNTEAFF.

The CDR3 loop is CASSLRTSVSSYNEQFF. CDR3 DNA: TGCGCCAGCAGCTTGCGGACTAGCGTCAGCTCCTACAATGAGCAGTTCTTC. This chain joins TRBV5-1 and TRBJ2-1, with 9 bases fitting TRBD2. Germline values: CDR1 SGHRS, CDR2 YFSETQ. The CDR3 sequence is 17 residues long. V lost 1 base and J lost 0; bases outside the gene matches: 5.

The chain is built from TRBV9 and TRBJ2-7; the D is unclear. The CDR3 loop spans 16 amino acids. Trimming pared 4 bases from V and 1 base from J, leaving 18 bases between. Germline V gene sequence: CDR1 SGDLS, CDR2 YYNGEE. The CDR3 DNA reads TGTGCCAGCAGCTCACGACCGCATACGACTTCCTACGAGCAGTACTTC. Translated, it gives CASSSRPHTTSYEQYF.

This chain uses TRBV7-2 with TRBJ1-3, with unresolved D. The CDR3 is 14 residues long. V lost 5 bases and J lost 0, with 8 bases in between. Germline CDR1 and CDR2: SGHTA and FQGNSA. The CDR3 reads CASSPWSSGNTIYF. The CDR3 DNA sequence: TGTGCCAGCAGCCCATGGTCCTCTGGAAACACCATATATTTT.

This rearrangement joins TRBV7-3 to TRBJ2-2, with 7 positions matching TRBD2. Germline loops: CDR1 SGHTA, CDR2 FQGTGA. With V trimmed by 5 bases and J by 5 bases, 14 bases remained unmatched. CDR3 length equals 17 residues. CDR3 sequence reads: CASSLGSAGVFTGELFF. The CDR3 bases are TGTGCCAGCAGCCTGGGGAGCGCGGGAGTTTTTACCGGGGAGCTGTTTTTT.

J is TRBJ2-1 and V is TRBV28, with 7 bases fitting TRBD1. The CDR3 spans 14 residues. Germline trimming cut 7 bases from V and 4 bases from J; bases unmatched to any gene: 7. Germline values: CDR1 MDHEN, CDR2 SYDVKM. CDR3 sequence: CASTLGGGYNEQFF. The CDR3 DNA is TGTGCCAGCACCCTAGGGGGCGGGTACAATGAGCAGTTCTTC.